The clone carrying this T cell receptor beta chain was counted only a few times. Its target is unknown. Germline CDR1 is DFQATT and CDR2 is SNEGSKA (reference sequence). The J segment lost 3 bases and the V segment lost 5 bases, leaving 9 bases of the junction unmatched. This CDR3 is 15 amino acids long. The data belong to a study of T-cell memory formation after mild COVID-19. Overall study context: Among the donors, TCR clusters were largely specific to each donor. Points from the study as a whole: Clones contracting over day 15 to 85 were CD4/CD8 balanced, with later expanders leaning CD4+.

TCRdb analysed the 5' RACE reads with MiXCR anew, one entry per CDR3 protein. The sample lists hundreds of thousands of distinct CDR3 sequences, roughly 18% seen once, with around 12% in the top ten. This clonotype originated in an adult woman who had mild COVID-19 (a few samples of this study predate the infection). Cell type and time point are not known. Sequenced: PBMCs or a T cell subset sorted from them (not recorded which). V usage is TRBV20-1 and J usage is TRBJ2-1; 8 bases are a match to TRBD2. CDR3 DNA: TGCAGTGCTGTTACCCCCGGGACTAGCTACAATGAGCAGTTCTTC. Its translation: CSAVTPGTSYNEQFF.